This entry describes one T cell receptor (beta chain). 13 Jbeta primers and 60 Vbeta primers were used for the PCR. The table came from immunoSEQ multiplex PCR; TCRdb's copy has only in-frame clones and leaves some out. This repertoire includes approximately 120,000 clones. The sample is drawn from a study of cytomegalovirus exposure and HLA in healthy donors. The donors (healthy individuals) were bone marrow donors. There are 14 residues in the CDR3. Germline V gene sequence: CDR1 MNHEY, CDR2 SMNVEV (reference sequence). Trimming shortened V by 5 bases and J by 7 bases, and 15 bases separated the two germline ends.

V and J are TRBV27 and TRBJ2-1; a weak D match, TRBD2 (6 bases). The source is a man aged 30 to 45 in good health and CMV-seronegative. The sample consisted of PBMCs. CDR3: CASSPRTGVNEQFF. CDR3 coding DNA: TGTGCCAGCAGTCCCAGGACGGGAGTGAATGAGCAGTTCTTC.